The next 16 T cell receptor beta chains were all read from a single sample in a study of Graves' ophthalmopathy and Graves' hyperthyroidism. Investigators amplified TCR beta CDR3 regions from RNA transcripts. A first-round RT-PCR used HTBI primers, followed by a second-round multiplex PCR. TCRdb recomputed calls from the multiplex PCR reads with MiXCR, one row per CDR3 protein. The table includes more than 1,000,000 distinct CDR3 sequences, about two fifths detected once. The source material was peripheral blood or thyroid tissue (not recorded which). These receptors originate from an adult man with Graves' hyperthyroidism.

This clonotype turned up a few times. The chain employs TRBV27 and TRBJ1-1; D uncertain. This CDR3 region has 15 residues. Germline lookup yields CDR1 MNHEY and CDR2 SMNVEV (reference sequence). V lost 6 bases to trimming and J lost 11 bases, with 25 bases between them. The CDR3 nucleotides read TGTGCCAGCAGCCTAATGGGTGCTGAGGGCATTGCTGCTTTCTTT. Its translation is CASSLMGAEGIAAFF.

The chain links TRBV12-3 or TRBV12-4 to TRBJ2-2, with D maybe TRBD1 (5 bases). CDR3 length equals 17 residues. V was shortened by 6 bases and J by 5 bases, with 22 bases between the two germline ends. The CDR3 spells CASSRPWQGPRTGELFF. The CDR3 DNA is TGTGCCAGCAGCCGACCCTGGCAGGGCCCGAGGACCGGGGAGCTGTTTTTT.

This clonotype was counted at least ten times. The chain combines TRBV14 with TRBJ2-7, with 12 positions matching TRBD2. Trimming removed 5 bases from V and 5 bases from J; junction bases left unmatched: 7. Germline CDR1 and CDR2: SGHDN and FVKESK. The CDR3 is made up of 15 amino acids. The CDR3 region is CASSDTSGRRNEQYF. In DNA form, the CDR3 reads TGTGCCAGCAGCGATACTAGCGGGAGGAGGAACGAGCAGTACTTC.

About this clonotype: At one end, the junction sequence differs from germline, possibly due to a read error. The V and J genes are TRBV10-3 and TRBJ1-2; 7 nucleotides align to TRBD1. Germline values: CDR1 ENHRY, CDR2 SYGVKD. The CDR3 extends over 16 amino acids. CDR3 sequence (DNA): TGTGCCAGCAGTGCGGAGGTGATGCAGGGGGGCTATGGCTACACCTTC. It is translated as CASSAEVMQGGYGYTF.

The chain combines TRBV25-1 with TRBJ2-5; TRBD1 agrees at 7 bases. The CDR3 runs to 13 residues. Per the germline V gene, CDR1 is MGHDK and CDR2 is SYGVNS. With 5 bases clipped from V and 7 bases from J, the junction kept 7 bases outside the gene matches. The CDR3 nucleotides read TGTGCCAGCAGTATCACGACAGGGAGGACCCAGTACTTC. Protein sequence: CASSITTGRTQYF.

Ten or more counts support this clonotype. The rearrangement uses TRBV19 and TRBJ1-1; D is unresolved. This CDR3 has 12 amino acids. Trimming cost V 4 bases and J 3 bases, with 6 bases left between them. Germline CDR1 reads LNHDA; CDR2 reads SQIVND (reference sequence). Written as DNA, the CDR3 is TGTGCCAGTAGTAAGGCCCACACTGAAGCTTTCTTT. It specifies CASSKAHTEAFF.

The chain carries TRBV5-1 and TRBJ2-7, with 8 bases fitting TRBD1. V lost 0 bases to trimming and J lost 6 bases; unmatched junction nucleotides: 8. Germline V gene data show CDR1 as SGHRS and CDR2 as YFSETQ. This CDR3 contains 15 residues. The CDR3: CASSLEARGQVEQYF. CDR3 sequence (DNA): TGCGCCAGCAGCTTGGAGGCCAGGGGGCAGGTCGAGCAGTACTTC.

About this clonotype itself: A read error may account for a junction end that differs from germline. For the CDR3, the DNA is TGTACCATCAGTGCCAGGGCCCGAGACTATGGCTACACCTTC. This gives the protein CTISARARDYGYTF. The gene calls are TRBV10-3 and TRBJ1-2; tentative D call: TRBD1 (5 bases). Germline V gives CDR1 ENHRY, CDR2 SYGVKD. The CDR3 covers 14 residues.

The DNA for the CDR3 is TGTGCCAGCAGTCGACAGGGTCGGAGCACTGAAGCTTTCTTT. Protein sequence: CASSRQGRSTEAFF. This chain uses TRBV2 with TRBJ1-1; 7 nucleotides match TRBD1. Per the germline V gene, CDR1 is SNHLY and CDR2 is FYNNEI. The V gene end was trimmed by 5 bases and the J gene end by 4 bases; junction bases not matched to a gene: 7. CDR3 length: 14 amino acids.

There are many counts of this clonotype. The V call is TRBV19, the J call TRBJ1-5, with D maybe TRBD1 (5 bases). V gave up 8 bases and J gave up 3 bases, with 11 bases separating them. CDR3 length equals 13 residues. Germline CDR1 reads LNHDA; CDR2 reads SQIVND (reference sequence). The CDR3 region has the DNA TGTGCCAGTCTTGGGGCCCTCAATCAGCCCCAGCATTTT. Translation gives CASLGALNQPQHF.

The V call is TRBV10-2, the J call TRBJ1-2; the D gene is possibly TRBD1 (6 bases). Germline V gives CDR1 WSHSY, CDR2 SAAADI. V lost 8 bases to trimming and J lost 4 bases, with 17 bases between them. CDR3 length: 14 amino acids. The CDR3 here is CASAPDRSSYGYTF. CDR3 nucleotide sequence: TGCGCCAGCGCTCCCGACAGGAGTTCCTATGGCTACACCTTC.

The rearrangement links TRBV2 to TRBJ1-2; no reliable D call. The V gene lost 6 bases and the J gene lost 4 bases, with 18 bases spanning the gap. This CDR3 contains 15 residues. The germline gives CDR1 SNHLY, CDR2 FYNNEI. The DNA of the CDR3 is TGTGCCAGCAGGGGAGACAACACCGGGGTCTATGGCTACACCTTC. Its translation: CASRGDNTGVYGYTF.

In its sample, this clonotype was seen a few times. V usage is TRBV13 and J usage is TRBJ1-6, with 8 bases fitting TRBD1. Germline loops: CDR1 PRHDT, CDR2 FYEKMQ (reference sequence). The CDR3 sequence is 16 residues long. Trimming at V came to 6 bases and at J to 10 bases, leaving 14 bases not matched to a gene. The CDR3 sequence: CASSISGQGAYSPLHF. For the CDR3, the DNA is TGTGCCAGCAGTATTTCAGGGCAGGGGGCTTACTCACCCCTCCACTTT.

The chain has TRBV20-1 and TRBJ2-2; no reliable D call. This CDR3 is built from 13 residues. V was pared by 6 bases and J by 5 bases, with 13 bases between. In germline, CDR1 is DFQATT, CDR2 SNEGSKA (reference sequence). In nucleotides, the CDR3 is TGCAGTGCGGCCCCAACCTTGACCGGGGAGCTGTTTTTT. Amino acids: CSAAPTLTGELFF.

This clonotype was seen many times. A junction boundary mismatches the germline segment, possibly from a read error. The V gene is TRBV7-2, the J gene TRBJ2-5; weak D call: TRBD2 (6 bases). The CDR3 is made up of 14 amino acids. CDR1 is SGHTA, CDR2 FQGNSA, per germline. CDR3 region: CASSLGTGRETQYF. The CDR3 DNA follows: TGTGCTAGCAGCTTAGGGACGGGGAGGGAGACCCAGTACTTC.

This chain links TRBV6-5 with TRBJ2-7; 9 bases are a match to TRBD1. Looked up from germline, CDR1 is MNHEY and CDR2 is SVGAGI. V lost 2 bases, J lost 4 bases, and 6 bases stayed unmatched. There are 15 residues in the CDR3. The CDR3 region is CASSYATGGQYEQYF. The CDR3 DNA sequence: TGTGCCAGCAGTTACGCCACAGGGGGCCAGTACGAGCAGTACTTC.